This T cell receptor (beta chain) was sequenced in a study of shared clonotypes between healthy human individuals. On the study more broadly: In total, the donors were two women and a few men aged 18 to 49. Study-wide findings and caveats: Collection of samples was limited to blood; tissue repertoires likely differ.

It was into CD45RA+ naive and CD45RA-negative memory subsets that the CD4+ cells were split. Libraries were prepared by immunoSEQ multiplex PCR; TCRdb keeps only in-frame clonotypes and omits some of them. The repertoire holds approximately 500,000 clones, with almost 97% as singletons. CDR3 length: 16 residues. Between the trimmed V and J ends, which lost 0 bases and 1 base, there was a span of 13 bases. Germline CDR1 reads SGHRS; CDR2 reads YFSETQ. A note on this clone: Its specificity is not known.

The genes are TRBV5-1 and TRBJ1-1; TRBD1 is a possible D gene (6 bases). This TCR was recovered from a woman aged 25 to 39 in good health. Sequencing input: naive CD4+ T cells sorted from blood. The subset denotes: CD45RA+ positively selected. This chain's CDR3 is CASSLGGPGQNTEAFF. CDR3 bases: TGCGCCAGCAGCTTGGGGGGGCCGGGACAGAACACTGAAGCTTTCTTT.